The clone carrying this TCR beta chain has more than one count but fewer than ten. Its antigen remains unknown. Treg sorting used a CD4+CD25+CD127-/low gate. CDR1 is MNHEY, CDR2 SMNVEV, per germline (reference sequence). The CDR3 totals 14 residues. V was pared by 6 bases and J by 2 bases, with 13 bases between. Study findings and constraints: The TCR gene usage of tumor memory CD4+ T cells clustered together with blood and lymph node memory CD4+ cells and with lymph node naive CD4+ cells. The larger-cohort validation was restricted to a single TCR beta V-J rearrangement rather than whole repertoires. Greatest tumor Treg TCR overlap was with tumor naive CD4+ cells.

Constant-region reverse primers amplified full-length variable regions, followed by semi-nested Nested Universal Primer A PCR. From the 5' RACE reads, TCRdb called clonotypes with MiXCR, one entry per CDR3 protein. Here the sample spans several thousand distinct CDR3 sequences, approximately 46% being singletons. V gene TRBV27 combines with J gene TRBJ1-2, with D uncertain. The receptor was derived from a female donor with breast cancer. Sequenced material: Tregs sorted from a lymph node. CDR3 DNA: TGTGCCAGCAGATCCGGACTTCAGAACTATGGCTACACCTTC. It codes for CASRSGLQNYGYTF.